This TCR beta chain is from a study of blood T cell repertoires in COVID-19. At the level of the study: The study drew acute and convalescent COVID-19 samples from the United States, Italy and Spain. Sources were T cells, B-cell-depleted T cells, or PBMCs; the material itself was cDNA or gDNA.

In the study's own analysis: Reference gene primers were amplified, and this amplification served to estimate nucleated cell counts. Profiling relied on immunoSEQ multiplex PCR, and the TCRdb table lists in-frame clones only, not all of them. V, J and clone size are taken as reported in that table, and D and trimming were inferred from the DNA itself. The sample has 200,000 to 300,000 clones, 88% seen once. The CDR3 sequence is 15 residues long. CDR1 is SNHLY, CDR2 FYNNEI, per germline. Unmatched junction bases numbered 4, after V lost 7 bases and J lost 1 base. The chain uses TRBV2 and TRBJ2-3; 11 nucleotides line up with TRBD2. The TCR originated in a woman aged 30 to 39 with acute or convalescent COVID-19. The sample was peripheral blood. Written as DNA, the CDR3 is TGTGCCAGCATTGGACTAGCGGGCCGCACAGATACGCAGTATTTT. Translation gives CASIGLAGRTDTQYF.